This section outlines one T cell receptor (beta chain) sequence together with its context. Treatment given: oral pan-JAK inhibitor, 5-10 mg twice daily. This entry comes from a study of CD8+ T cells in alopecia areata. The CDR3 has 16 residues. Germline V gene lookup returns CDR1 GTSNPN and CDR2 SVGIG (reference sequence). V lost 0 bases, J lost 0 bases, and 11 bases lay in between. RNA was isolated and reverse transcribed to cDNA, the sequencing template. The protocol was immunoSEQ multiplex PCR, while the TCRdb copy is restricted to in-frame clones and leaves out a portion. This sample has about 250,000 clones, with 60% found just once.

The sample here was CD4+ T cells sorted from blood, taken around week 54, from a patient treated with tofacitinib. The chain has TRBV30 and TRBJ1-4; D ambiguous. The sequence was obtained from a human donor with alopecia areata. The CDR3 loop is CAWSVLRSATNEKLFF. DNA for the CDR3: TGTGCCTGGAGTGTACTTCGTAGCGCAACTAATGAAAAACTGTTTTTT.